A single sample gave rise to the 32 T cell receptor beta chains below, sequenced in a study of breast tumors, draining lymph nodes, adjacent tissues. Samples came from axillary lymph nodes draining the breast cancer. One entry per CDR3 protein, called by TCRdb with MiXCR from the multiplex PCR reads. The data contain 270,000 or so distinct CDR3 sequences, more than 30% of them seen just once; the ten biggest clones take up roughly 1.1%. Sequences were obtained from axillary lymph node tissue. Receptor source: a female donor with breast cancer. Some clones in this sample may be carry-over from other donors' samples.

CDR3 residues: CASSLSLARGTGELFF. For the CDR3, the DNA is TGTGCCAGCAGCTTGTCACTAGCGAGAGGCACCGGGGAGCTGTTTTTT. V and J are TRBV5-5 and TRBJ2-2, with 7 bases lining up with TRBD2. This CDR3 is built from 16 residues. The ends lost 1 base at V and 4 bases at J; junction bases unmatched: 7. Germline V CDR1 and CDR2: SGHKS, YYEKEE (reference sequence).

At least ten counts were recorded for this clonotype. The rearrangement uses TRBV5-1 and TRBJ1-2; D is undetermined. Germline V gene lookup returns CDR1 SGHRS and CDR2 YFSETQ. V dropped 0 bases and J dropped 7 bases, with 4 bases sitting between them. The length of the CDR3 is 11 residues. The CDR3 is CASSLDPGYTF. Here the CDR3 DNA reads TGCGCCAGCAGCTTGGACCCTGGCTACACCTTC.

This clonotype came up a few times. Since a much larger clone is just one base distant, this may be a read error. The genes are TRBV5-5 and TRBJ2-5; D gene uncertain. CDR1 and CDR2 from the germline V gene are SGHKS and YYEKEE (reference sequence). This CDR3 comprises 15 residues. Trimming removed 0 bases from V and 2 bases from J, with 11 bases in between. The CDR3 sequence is CASSLDVARQETQYF. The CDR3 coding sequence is TGTGCCAGCAGCTTGGATGTGGCCAGACAAGAGACCCAGTACTTC.

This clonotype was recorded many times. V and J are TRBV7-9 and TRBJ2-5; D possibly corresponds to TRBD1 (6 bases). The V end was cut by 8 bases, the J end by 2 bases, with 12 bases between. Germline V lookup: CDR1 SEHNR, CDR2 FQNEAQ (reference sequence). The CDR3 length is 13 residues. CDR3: CASGRTEQETQYF. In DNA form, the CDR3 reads TGTGCCAGCGGCCGGACAGAACAAGAGACCCAGTACTTC. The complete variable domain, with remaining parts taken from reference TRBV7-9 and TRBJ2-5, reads DTGVSQNPRHKITKRGQNVTFRCDPISEHNRLYWYRQTLGQGPEFLTYFQNEAQLEKSRLLSDRFSAERPKGSFSTLEIQRTEQGDSAMYLCASGRTEQETQYFGPGTRLLVL.

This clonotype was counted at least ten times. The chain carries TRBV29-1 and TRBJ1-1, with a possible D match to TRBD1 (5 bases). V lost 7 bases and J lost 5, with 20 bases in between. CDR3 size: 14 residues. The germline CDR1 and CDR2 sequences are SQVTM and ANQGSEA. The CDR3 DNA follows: TGCAGCGCCAGCCACAGGAGAGGAGAGACTGAAGCTTTCTTT. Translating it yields CSASHRRGETEAFF.

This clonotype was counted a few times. CDR3 nucleotides: TGTGCTAGTGGTTTCCCGGCCAGGGGCCTCCAAGAGACCCAGTACTTC. Encoded protein: CASGFPARGLQETQYF. J is TRBJ2-5 and V is TRBV12-5; a possible D gene is TRBD1 (6 bases). V lost 3 bases and J lost 1, with 15 bases in between. Germline-derived CDR1 and CDR2 are LGHNT and FRNRAP. The CDR3 totals 16 residues. Full variable domain (outside the CDR3, taken from reference TRBV12-5 and TRBJ2-5): DARVTQTPRHKVTEMGQEVTMRCQPILGHNTVFWYRQTMMQGLELLAYFRNRAPLDDSGMPKDRFSAEMPDATLATLKIQPSEPRDSAVYFCASGFPARGLQETQYFGPGTRLLVL.

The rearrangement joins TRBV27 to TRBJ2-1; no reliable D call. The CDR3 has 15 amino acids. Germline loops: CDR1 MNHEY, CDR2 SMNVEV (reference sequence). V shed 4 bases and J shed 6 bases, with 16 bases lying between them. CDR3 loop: CASSWVNAPPNEQFF. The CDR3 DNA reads TGTGCCAGCAGTTGGGTTAATGCTCCCCCCAATGAGCAGTTCTTC.

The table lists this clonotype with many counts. The CDR3 DNA sequence: TGTGCCAGCAGCCCCGGGACCCAAGTGGGCGGCTACACCTTC. Residues: CASSPGTQVGGYTF. This rearrangement joins TRBV7-2 to TRBJ1-2, with D maybe TRBD1 (5 bases). CDR3 length equals 14 residues. The germline V gene has CDR1 SGHTA and CDR2 FQGNSA. Trimming took off 5 bases at V and 8 bases at J, with 18 bases between the two ends.

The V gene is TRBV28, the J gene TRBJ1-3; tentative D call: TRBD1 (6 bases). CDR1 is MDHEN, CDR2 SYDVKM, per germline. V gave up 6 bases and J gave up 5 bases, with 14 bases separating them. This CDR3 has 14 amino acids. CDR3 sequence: CASSKTGLRNTIYF. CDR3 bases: TGTGCCAGCAGCAAAACAGGGCTGAGAAACACCATATATTTT.

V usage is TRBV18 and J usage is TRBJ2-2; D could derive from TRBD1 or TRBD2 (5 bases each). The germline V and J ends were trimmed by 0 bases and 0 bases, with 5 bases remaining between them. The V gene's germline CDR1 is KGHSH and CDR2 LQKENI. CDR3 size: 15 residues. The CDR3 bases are TGTGCCAGCTCACCACCGGGACCGAACACCGGGGAGCTGTTTTTT. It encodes CASSPPGPNTGELFF.

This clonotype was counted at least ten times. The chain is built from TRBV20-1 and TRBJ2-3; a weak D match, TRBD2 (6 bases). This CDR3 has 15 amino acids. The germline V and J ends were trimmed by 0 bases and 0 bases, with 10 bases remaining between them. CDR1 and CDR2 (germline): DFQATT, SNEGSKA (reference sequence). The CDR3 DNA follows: TGCAGTGCTAGAGATGACGGAGGGAGCACAGATACGCAGTATTTT. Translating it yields CSARDDGGSTDTQYF.

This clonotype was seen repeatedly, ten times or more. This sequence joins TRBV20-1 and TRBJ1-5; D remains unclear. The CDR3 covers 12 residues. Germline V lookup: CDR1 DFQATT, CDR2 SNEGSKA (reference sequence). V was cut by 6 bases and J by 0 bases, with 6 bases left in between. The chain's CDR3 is CSARLSNQPQHF. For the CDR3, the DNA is TGCAGTGCCAGACTTAGCAATCAGCCCCAGCATTTT.

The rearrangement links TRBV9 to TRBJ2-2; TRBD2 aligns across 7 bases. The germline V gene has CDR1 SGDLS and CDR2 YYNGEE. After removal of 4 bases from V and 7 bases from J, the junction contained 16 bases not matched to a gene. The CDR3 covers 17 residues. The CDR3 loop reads CASSPWGGRWLGGELFF. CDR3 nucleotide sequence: TGTGCCAGCAGCCCCTGGGGCGGGAGATGGCTCGGCGGGGAGCTGTTTTTT. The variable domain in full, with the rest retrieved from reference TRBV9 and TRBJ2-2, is DSGVTQTPKHLITATGQRVTLRCSPRSGDLSVYWYQQSLDQGLQFLIQYYNGEERAKGNILERFSAQQFPDLHSELNLSSLELGDSALYFCASSPWGGRWLGGELFFGEGSRLTVL.

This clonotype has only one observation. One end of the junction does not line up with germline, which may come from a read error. Here the CDR3 DNA reads TGCGCCGGTAGTATAGTCGGTACCGGGGAGCTGTTTTTT. Protein product: CAGSIVGTGELFF. J is TRBJ2-2 and V is TRBV19; D gene uncertain. The CDR3 sequence is 13 residues long. CDR1 is LNHDA and CDR2 is SQIVND in the germline V gene (reference sequence). The variable domain in full, with the rest retrieved from reference TRBV19 and TRBJ2-2, is DGGITQSPKYLFRKEGQNVTLSCEQNLNHDAMYWYRQDPGQGLRLIYYSQIVNDFQKGDIAEGYSVSREKKESFPLTVTSAQKNPTAFYLCAGSIVGTGELFFGEGSRLTVL.

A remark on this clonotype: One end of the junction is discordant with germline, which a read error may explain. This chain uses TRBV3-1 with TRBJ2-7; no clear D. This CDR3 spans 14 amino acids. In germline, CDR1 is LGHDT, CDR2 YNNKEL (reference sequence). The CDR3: CASCQDLSSYEQYF. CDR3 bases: TGTGCCAGCTGCCAAGACCTAAGCTCCTACGAGCAGTACTTC.

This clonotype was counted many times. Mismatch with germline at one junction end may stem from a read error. CDR3 in amino acids: CASSTQGLSSEQYF. CDR3 DNA: TGTGCCAGTAGTACACAGGGACTTTCCTCCGAGCAGTACTTC. The chain recombines TRBV19 with TRBJ2-7; D is tentatively TRBD1 or TRBD2 (6 bases each). Germline V lookup: CDR1 LNHDA, CDR2 SQIVND (reference sequence). The CDR3 contains 14 residues.

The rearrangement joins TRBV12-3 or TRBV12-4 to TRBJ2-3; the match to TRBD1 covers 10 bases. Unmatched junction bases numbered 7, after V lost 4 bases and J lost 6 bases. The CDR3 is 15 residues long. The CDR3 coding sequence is TGTGCCAGCAGTTCGTTCGGACAGGGGGTGGATACGCAGTATTTT. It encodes CASSSFGQGVDTQYF.

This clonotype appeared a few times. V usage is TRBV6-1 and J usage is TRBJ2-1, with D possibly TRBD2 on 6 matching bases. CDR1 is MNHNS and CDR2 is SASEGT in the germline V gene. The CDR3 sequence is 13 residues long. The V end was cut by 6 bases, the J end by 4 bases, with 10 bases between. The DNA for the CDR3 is TGTGCCAGCAGGGGGACTGGTTACAATGAGCAGTTCTTC. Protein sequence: CASRGTGYNEQFF.

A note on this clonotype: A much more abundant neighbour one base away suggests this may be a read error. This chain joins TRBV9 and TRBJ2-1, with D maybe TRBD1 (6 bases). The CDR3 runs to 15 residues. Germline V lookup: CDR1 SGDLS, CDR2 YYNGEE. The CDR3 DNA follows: TGTGCCAGCAGCGTAGACCGGGTGGGGGCTCATGAGCCGTTCTTC. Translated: CASSVDRVGAHEPFF.

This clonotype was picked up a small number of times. CDR3 region: CASRTTSGLSYNEQFF. CDR3 nucleotide sequence: TGTGCCAGCAGGACAACTAGCGGCCTCTCCTACAATGAGCAGTTCTTC. The rearrangement links TRBV6-5 to TRBJ2-1; 8 bases match TRBD2. CDR3 size: 16 residues. The V gene's germline CDR1 is MNHEY and CDR2 SVGAGI. V gave up 6 bases and J gave up 0 bases; unmatched junction bases: 7.

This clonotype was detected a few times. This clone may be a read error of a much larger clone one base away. In DNA, the CDR3 is TGTGCCAGCAGCTTAGCTCCAGGACAGAGCCCTGGAAACACCATATATTTT. Its protein product is CASSLAPGQSPGNTIYF. This chain joins TRBV7-8 and TRBJ1-3; perhaps TRBD1 as D (6 bases). From germline, CDR1 is SGHVS and CDR2 FQNEAQ. The CDR3 has 17 amino acids. Trimming took 0 bases from V and 2 from J, leaving 14 bases between them.

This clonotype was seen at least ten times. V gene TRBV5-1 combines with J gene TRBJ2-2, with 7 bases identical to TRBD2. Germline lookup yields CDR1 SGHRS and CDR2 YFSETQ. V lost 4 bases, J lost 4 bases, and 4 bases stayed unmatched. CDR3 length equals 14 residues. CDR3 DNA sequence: TGCGCCAGCAGCGCCACTAGCGCCACCGGGGAGCTGTTTTTT. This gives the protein CASSATSATGELFF.

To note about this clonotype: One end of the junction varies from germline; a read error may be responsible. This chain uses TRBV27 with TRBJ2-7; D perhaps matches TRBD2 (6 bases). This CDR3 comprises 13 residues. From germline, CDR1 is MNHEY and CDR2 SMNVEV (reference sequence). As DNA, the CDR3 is TGTGCCAGCAGTTCCTTCCCAGGAGGGGACCAGTGCTTC. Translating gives CASSSFPGGDQCF.

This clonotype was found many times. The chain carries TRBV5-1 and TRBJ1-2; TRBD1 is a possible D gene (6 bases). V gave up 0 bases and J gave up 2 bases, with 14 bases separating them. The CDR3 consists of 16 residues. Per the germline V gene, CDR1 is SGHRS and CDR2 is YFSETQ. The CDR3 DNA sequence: TGCGCCAGCAGCTTGGGAAGTTCCAGGGGAAACTATGGCTACACCTTC. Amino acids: CASSLGSSRGNYGYTF. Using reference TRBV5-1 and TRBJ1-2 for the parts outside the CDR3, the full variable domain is KAGVTQTPRYLIKTRGQQVTLSCSPISGHRSVSWYQQTPGQGLQFLFEYFSETQRNKGNFPGRFSGRQFSNSRSEMNVSTLELGDSALYLCASSLGSSRGNYGYTFGSGTRLTVV.

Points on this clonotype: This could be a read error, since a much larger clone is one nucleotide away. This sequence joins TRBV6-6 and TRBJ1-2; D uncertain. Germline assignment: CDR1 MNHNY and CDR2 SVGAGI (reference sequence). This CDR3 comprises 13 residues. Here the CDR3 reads CASSQLENSGYTF. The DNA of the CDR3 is TGTGCCAGCAGCCAATTGGAGAACTCTGGCTACACCTTC.

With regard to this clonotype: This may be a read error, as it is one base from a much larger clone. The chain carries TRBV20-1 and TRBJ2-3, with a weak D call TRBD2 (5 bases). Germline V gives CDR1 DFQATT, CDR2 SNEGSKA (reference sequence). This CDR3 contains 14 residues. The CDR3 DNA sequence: TGCAGTGCCCCAAGGACGGGAAGCACAGCTACGCAGTATTTT. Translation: CSAPRTGSTATQYF.

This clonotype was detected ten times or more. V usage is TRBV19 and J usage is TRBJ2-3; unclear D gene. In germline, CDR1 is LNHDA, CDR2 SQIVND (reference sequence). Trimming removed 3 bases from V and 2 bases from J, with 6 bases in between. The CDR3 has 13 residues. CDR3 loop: CASSISDTDTQYF. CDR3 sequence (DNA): TGTGCCAGTAGTATTTCCGACACAGATACGCAGTATTTT.

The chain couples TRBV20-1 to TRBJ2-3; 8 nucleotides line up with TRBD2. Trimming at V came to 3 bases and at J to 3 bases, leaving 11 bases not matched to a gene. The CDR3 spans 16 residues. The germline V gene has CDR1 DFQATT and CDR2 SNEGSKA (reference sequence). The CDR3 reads CSARGAGGWATDTQYF. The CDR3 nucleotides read TGCAGTGCTAGGGGCGCGGGAGGATGGGCGACAGATACGCAGTATTTT.

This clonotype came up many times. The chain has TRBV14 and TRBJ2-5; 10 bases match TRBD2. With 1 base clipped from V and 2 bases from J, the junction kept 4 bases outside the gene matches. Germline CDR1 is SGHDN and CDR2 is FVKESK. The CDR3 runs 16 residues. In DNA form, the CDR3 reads TGTGCCAGCAGCCAAGGGAGCGGGAGGGCACAAGAGACCCAGTACTTC. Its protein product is CASSQGSGRAQETQYF.

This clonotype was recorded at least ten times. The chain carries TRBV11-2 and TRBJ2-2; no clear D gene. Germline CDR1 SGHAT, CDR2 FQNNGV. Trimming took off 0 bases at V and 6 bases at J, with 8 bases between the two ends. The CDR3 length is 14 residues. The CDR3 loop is CASSLDPRPGELFF. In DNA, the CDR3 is TGTGCCAGCAGCTTAGACCCGAGGCCCGGGGAGCTGTTTTTT.

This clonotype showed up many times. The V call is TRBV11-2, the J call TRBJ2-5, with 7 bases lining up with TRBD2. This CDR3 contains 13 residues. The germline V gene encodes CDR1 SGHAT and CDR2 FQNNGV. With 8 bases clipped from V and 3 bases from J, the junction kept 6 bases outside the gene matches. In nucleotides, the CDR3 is TGTGCCAGCTCCCCGGCGGGGGAAGAGACCCAGTACTTC. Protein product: CASSPAGEETQYF.

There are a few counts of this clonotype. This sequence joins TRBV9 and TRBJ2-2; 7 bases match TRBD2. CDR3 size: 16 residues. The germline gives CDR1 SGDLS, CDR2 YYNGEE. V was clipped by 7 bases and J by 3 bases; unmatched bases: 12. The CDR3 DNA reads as TGTGCCAGCGGTGGCCGGGGGGAGGGGTACACCGGGGAGCTGTTTTTT. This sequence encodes CASGGRGEGYTGELFF.